This T cell receptor (beta chain) was profiled in a study of response to subunit inactivated influenza vaccine (dated by TCRdb to the late 2010s). About the investigation overall: Deep quantitative T cell receptor repertoire profiling was used in the study to track responses to a trivalent subunit inactivated influenza vaccine. Results and caveats for the whole study, not just this receptor: It was suggested by the authors that each seasonal influenza vaccination may recruit only a limited number of new T cells.

In the case of this clonotype: It lacks a known antigen. No base quality values were provided; no much bigger clone lies one nucleotide off.

From the germline V gene (reference sequence), CDR1 is DFQATT and CDR2 is SNEGSKA. The V and J ends are trimmed by 7 bases and 7 bases, leaving 16 bases between them. The CDR3 holds 13 amino acids from the cysteine to the phenylalanine. Just the 39-base CDR3 DNA is kept, in frame starting at base 1. Library construction relied on RT-PCR. The instrument given in TCRdb is Illumina HiSeq 2500. TCRdb took the public reads, trimmed them with fastp at Q25, ran MiXCR for clone calling and kept in-frame beta chains. One record per CDR3 amino acid sequence lists the most common genes and DNA. The sample table contains 450,000 to 550,000 distinct CDR3 sequences; only one count was recorded for roughly 25% of them. The ten biggest clones cover under 2.5% of the sample.

The TCR was taken from a man aged 45-65 years who received an inactivated influenza vaccine. Donor details come from another sample of the same person, matched by shared clones. The chain joins TRBV20-1 to TRBJ1-4, with the D gene not confidently named. The starting material was CD4+ T cells sorted from PBMCs, obtained more than 4 days after vaccination. The CDR3 loop reads CSGVWVDGEKLFF. The base sequence is TGCAGTGGCGTATGGGTTGATGGTGAAAAACTGTTTTTT.